The sequence of this T cell receptor (beta chain) was determined in a study of post-analysis software for immune sequencing data. About the study: Relapsing-remitting, secondary progressive and progressive-relapsing courses of multiple sclerosis were included. Study-level findings and limits: Patients showed TRBV5-6, TRBV5-1 and TRBV20-1 among a few TRBV segments more frequent than in controls. Samples from a shared batch, those prepared together, strongly co-clustered by F measure. For normalized Chao1 diversity, multiple sclerosis patients scored significantly lower than controls did.

cDNA libraries of TCR beta carried unique molecular identifiers. Out of roughly 0.85 to 10 million T cells, roughly 0.5 million cDNA molecules were generated. TCRdb re-called the PCR reads with MiXCR, one entry per CDR3 protein. The profile shows more than 500,000 distinct CDR3 sequences, 30% to 40% of them singletons. This clonotype has a handful of counts. Its antigen is still unknown. The CDR3 consists of 16 residues. V was clipped by 4 bases and J by 5 bases; unmatched bases: 13. The V gene's germline CDR1 is SGDLS and CDR2 YYNGEE. The receptor comes from a girl aged 2-17 years with multiple sclerosis. The specimen was blood. The V gene is TRBV9, the J gene TRBJ2-5; 8 nucleotides align to TRBD2. Here the CDR3 reads CASSSQPGGGFETQYF. As DNA, the CDR3 is TGTGCCAGCAGCTCCCAACCGGGGGGGGGCTTTGAGACCCAGTACTTC. Combining the CDR3 with reference TRBV9 and TRBJ2-5 gives the whole variable domain DSGVTQTPKHLITATGQRVTLRCSPRSGDLSVYWYQQSLDQGLQFLIQYYNGEERAKGNILERFSAQQFPDLHSELNLSSLELGDSALYFCASSSQPGGGFETQYFGPGTRLLVL.